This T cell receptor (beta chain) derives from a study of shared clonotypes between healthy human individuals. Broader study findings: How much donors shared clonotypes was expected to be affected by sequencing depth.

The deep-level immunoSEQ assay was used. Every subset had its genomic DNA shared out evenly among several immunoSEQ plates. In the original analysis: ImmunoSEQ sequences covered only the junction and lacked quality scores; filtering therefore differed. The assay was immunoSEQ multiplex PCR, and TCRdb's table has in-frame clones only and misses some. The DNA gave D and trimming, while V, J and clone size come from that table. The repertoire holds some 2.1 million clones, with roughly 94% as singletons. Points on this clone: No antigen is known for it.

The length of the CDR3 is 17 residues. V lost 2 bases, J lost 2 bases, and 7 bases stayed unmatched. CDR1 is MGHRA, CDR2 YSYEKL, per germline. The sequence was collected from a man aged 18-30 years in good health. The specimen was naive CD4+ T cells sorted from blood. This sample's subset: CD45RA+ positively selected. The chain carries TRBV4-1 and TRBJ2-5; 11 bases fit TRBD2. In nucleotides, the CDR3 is TGCGCCAGCAGCCAACACCCACGGACTAGCGGGCAAGAGACCCAGTACTTC. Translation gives CASSQHPRTSGQETQYF.